Below are 15 T cell receptor beta chains sequenced from a single sample in a study of blood T cell repertoires in COVID-19. The method was immunoSEQ multiplex PCR; TCRdb's version includes in-frame clones alone and lacks a portion of them. In the table there are approximately 210,000 clones, approximately 91% of which are singletons. The sequencing sample was made of peripheral blood. Receptor source: a woman in her 40s with acute or convalescent COVID-19.

J is TRBJ1-6 and V is TRBV6-5; TRBD1 agrees at 7 bases. The V gene end was trimmed by 9 bases and the J gene end by 0 bases; junction bases not matched to a gene: 2. Germline loops: CDR1 MNHEY, CDR2 SVGAGI. The CDR3 runs to 14 residues. The CDR3 spells CASRDSSYNSPLHF. In DNA, the CDR3 is TGTGCCAGTCGGGACAGCTCCTATAATTCACCCCTCCACTTT.

The CDR3 nucleotides are TGTGCCAGTAGTAAAGGACAGGTTACCCAAGAGACCCAGTACTTC. Translating gives CASSKGQVTQETQYF. The chain joins TRBV19 to TRBJ2-5, with 7 bases identical to TRBD1. J gave up 1 base and V 4 bases, and 6 bases lay outside the gene matches. The CDR3 is 15 residues long. Germline V gene lookup returns CDR1 LNHDA and CDR2 SQIVND (reference sequence).

J is TRBJ2-5 and V is TRBV7-8, with D possibly matching TRBD2 (5 bases). The V end was cut by 2 bases, the J end by 5 bases, with 18 bases between. The CDR3 sequence is 16 residues long. CDR1 is SGHVS and CDR2 is FQNEAQ in the germline V gene. As DNA, the CDR3 is TGTGCCAGCAGCTTACTCTCGGGTCGGGAAGTGGAGACCCAGTACTTC. It specifies CASSLLSGREVETQYF.

The gene calls are TRBV5-1 and TRBJ1-1; D might be TRBD1 (6 bases). CDR3 length: 16 residues. V was shortened by 0 bases and J by 2 bases, with 14 bases between the two germline ends. In germline, CDR1 is SGHRS, CDR2 YFSETQ. The CDR3 sequence is CASSLAPGQSNTEAFF. CDR3 sequence (DNA): TGCGCCAGCAGCTTGGCCCCCGGACAGTCTAACACTGAAGCTTTCTTT.

V gene TRBV9 combines with J gene TRBJ1-1; unclear D gene. Germline V lookup: CDR1 SGDLS, CDR2 YYNGEE. V was cut by 3 bases and J by 11 bases, with 14 bases left in between. There are 12 residues in the CDR3. In nucleotides, the CDR3 is TGTGCCAGCAGCGATGGGTCATCGGGGGCTTTCTTT. It encodes CASSDGSSGAFF.

J is TRBJ2-4 and V is TRBV2, with D possibly being TRBD1 (6 bases). The germline CDR1 and CDR2 sequences are SNHLY and FYNNEI. There are 17 residues in the CDR3. Trimming took off 9 bases at V and 1 base at J, with 22 bases between the two ends. The CDR3 sequence is CARNPTHTGKAKNIQYF. CDR3 bases: TGTGCCAGGAATCCCACACACACAGGGAAGGCCAAAAACATTCAGTACTTC. Full variable domain (missing parts from reference TRBV2 and TRBJ2-4): EPEVTQTPSHQVTQMGQEVILRCVPISNHLYFYWYRQILGQKVEFLVSFYNNEISEKSEIFDDQFSVERPDGSNFTLKIRSTKLEDSAMYFCARNPTHTGKAKNIQYFGAGTRLSVL.

This clone appeared a single time. The same CDR3 also results from other DNA sequences found in this sample. The chain uses TRBV11-2 and TRBJ1-2; D not resolved. The germline CDR1 and CDR2 sequences are SGHAT and FQNNGV. The CDR3 covers 13 residues. Trimming took 0 bases from V and 2 from J, leaving 4 bases between them. The CDR3 here is CASSLDRNYGYTF. CDR3 in DNA: TGTGCCAGCAGCTTAGACAGAAACTATGGCTACACCTTC. Together with reference TRBV11-2 and TRBJ1-2, the CDR3 gives the full variable domain: EAGVAQSPRYKIIEKRQSVAFWCNPISGHATLYWYQQILGQGPKLLIQFQNNGVVDDSQLPKDRFSAERLKGVDSTLKIQPAKLEDSAVYLCASSLDRNYGYTFGSGTRLTVV.

This clone occurred once. CDR3 DNA: TGTGCCAGCAGCCAAGTAGGGGGTGGGAGTATGACTGAAGCTTTCTTT. Translating it yields CASSQVGGGSMTEAFF. The chain couples TRBV3-1 (or the pseudogene TRBV3-2) to TRBJ1-1; TRBD1 is a possible D gene (6 bases). The CDR3 is made up of 16 amino acids. Between the trimmed V and J ends, which lost 1 base and 5 bases, there was a span of 17 bases. Germline V lookup: CDR1 LGHDT, CDR2 YNNKEL (reference sequence).

The chain carries TRBV7-2 and TRBJ2-7, with TRBD1 identical over 9 bases. Germline CDR1 and CDR2: SGHTA and FQGNSA. The CDR3 contains 19 residues. With 2 bases clipped from V and 2 bases from J, the junction kept 16 bases outside the gene matches. CDR3 coding DNA: TGTGCCAGCAGCTTAATTCGGAGGGGAGGGACAGGGCTAGCCTACGAGCAGTACGTC. Protein: CASSLIRRGGTGLAYEQYV.

This clone has only one observation. The V and J genes are TRBV6-4 and TRBJ1-2, with a possible D match to TRBD1 (5 bases). The CDR3 sequence is 17 residues long. The ends were cut back, 0 bases at V and 5 bases at J, with 19 bases in the middle. Germline V gene data show CDR1 as MRHNA and CDR2 as SNTAGT. The CDR3: CASSDSYAGGGTYGYTF. DNA of the CDR3: TGTGCCAGCAGTGACTCGTATGCCGGCGGGGGGACTTATGGCTACACCTTC.

The CDR3 DNA sequence: TGTGCCAGCAGGAAACTAGCGACTAGCACAGATACGCAGTATTTT. It translates to CASRKLATSTDTQYF. This chain links TRBV5-8 with TRBJ2-3; 7 nucleotides match TRBD2. V lost 5 bases to trimming and J lost 0 bases; unmatched junction nucleotides: 6. In germline, CDR1 is SGHTS, CDR2 YDEGEE. This CDR3 has 15 amino acids.

The J gene is TRBJ2-3, the V gene TRBV11-3; the match to TRBD2 covers 16 bases. After removal of 4 bases from V and 2 bases from J, the junction contained 9 bases not matched to a gene. The CDR3 has 19 amino acids. The germline gives CDR1 SGHNT, CDR2 YENEEA. This CDR3 reads CASSSGTSGGVFSTDTQYF. The CDR3 DNA reads TGTGCCAGCAGCTCCGGGACTAGCGGGGGGGTATTCTCCACAGATACGCAGTATTTT.

The gene calls are TRBV7-6 and TRBJ1-2; TRBD1 is a possible D gene (6 bases). Germline CDR1 and CDR2: SGHVS and FNYEAQ. CDR3 length equals 13 residues. Trimming took off 4 bases at V and 8 bases at J, with 14 bases between the two ends. CDR3 bases: TGTGCCAGCAGCTCCCGGGGGGCAAGCGGCTACACCTTC. It encodes CASSSRGASGYTF.

The chain recombines TRBV24-1 with TRBJ2-3; D might be TRBD1 (6 bases). Between the trimmed V and J ends, which lost 0 bases and 6 bases, there was a span of 12 bases. This CDR3 region has 15 residues. Germline V gives CDR1 KGHDR, CDR2 SFDVKD. The CDR3 loop reads CATSDLARGYDTQYF. The CDR3 bases are TGTGCCACCAGTGATTTGGCCAGGGGATATGATACGCAGTATTTT.

This clone appeared a single time. The CDR3 region is CASSIAGSRWGVAFF. In nucleotides, the CDR3 is TGTGCCAGTAGTATAGCGGGATCCCGCTGGGGGGTAGCTTTCTTT. The chain uses TRBV19 and TRBJ1-1; possibly TRBD1 for D (5 bases). The CDR3 is made up of 15 amino acids. Deletions cut 1 base from V and 10 bases from J, with 19 bases between. Germline V gene sequence: CDR1 LNHDA, CDR2 SQIVND (reference sequence).